Below are 29 T cell receptor beta chains sequenced from a single sample in a study of blood T cells in healthy people across ages. Using a J-beta primer mix together with a sample-barcoded 5' primer, a second PCR was run for roughly 7 to 12 cycles. MiXCR, applied by TCRdb to the 5' RACE reads, yields one record per CDR3 protein. The data contain approximately 790,000 distinct CDR3 sequences, 62% of them singletons. The source material was blood. The receptor source for this set is a man aged 25-40 years in good health.

The chain recombines TRBV7-2 with TRBJ2-7; 9 nucleotides line up with TRBD1. Unmatched junction bases numbered 12, after V lost 8 bases and J lost 1 base. Germline values: CDR1 SGHTA, CDR2 FQGNSA. This CDR3 contains 16 residues. This chain's CDR3 is CASRRSGQGRSYEQYF. The CDR3 DNA reads as TGTGCCAGCCGGAGATCAGGACAGGGGAGGTCCTACGAGCAGTACTTC. The full variable domain, with the rest looked up from reference TRBV7-2 and TRBJ2-7, is GAGVSQSPSNKVTEKGKDVELRCDPISGHTALYWYRQSLGQGLEFLIYFQGNSAPDKSGLPSDRFSAERTGGSVSTLTIQRTQQEDSAVYLCASRRSGQGRSYEQYFGPGTRLTVT.

The chain links TRBV12-3 or TRBV12-4 to TRBJ2-4, with D perhaps TRBD1 or TRBD2 (5 bases each). There are 13 residues in the CDR3. V was clipped by 3 bases and J by 8 bases, with 11 bases between them. CDR3 DNA sequence: TGTGCCAGCAGTTTGGACCGGGACGACATTCAGTACTTC. It is translated as CASSLDRDDIQYF.

The rearrangement joins TRBV11-2 to TRBJ1-6; no definite D call. The germline gives CDR1 SGHAT, CDR2 FQNNGV. The V end was cut by 2 bases, the J end by 0 bases, with 8 bases between. CDR3 size: 16 residues. In nucleotides, the CDR3 is TGTGCCAGCAGCTTAACGTACAGCTCCTATAATTCACCCCTCCACTTT. Amino acid sequence: CASSLTYSSYNSPLHF.

The rearrangement joins TRBV7-9 to TRBJ2-1; 7 bases are shared with TRBD1. Germline CDR1 and CDR2: SEHNR and FQNEAQ (reference sequence). CDR3 length: 17 residues. J was trimmed by 5 bases and V by 3 bases; bases with no gene match: 13. The CDR3 bases are TGTGCCAGCAGCTTCCCGAAACCCTCGACAGGGAACAATGAGCAGTTCTTC. It is translated as CASSFPKPSTGNNEQFF.

The chain is built from TRBV28 and TRBJ2-4; the D is unclear. Germline CDR1 and CDR2: MDHEN and SYDVKM. The CDR3 is made up of 15 amino acids. Trimming pared 2 bases from V and 7 bases from J, leaving 15 bases between. CDR3 loop: CASSLRPKGGNIQYF. The CDR3 nucleotides read TGTGCCAGCAGTTTAAGACCAAAAGGTGGCAACATTCAGTACTTC.

In DNA form, the CDR3 reads TGTGCCAGCAGCCAAGATCTTCAAGGAGCGGGGGCCAGCACAGATACGCAGTATTTT. Protein sequence: CASSQDLQGAGASTDTQYF. The V gene is TRBV4-2, the J gene TRBJ2-3, with TRBD2 identical over 8 bases. CDR3 length: 19 amino acids. Unmatched junction bases numbered 11, after V lost 0 bases and J lost 0 bases. Looked up from germline, CDR1 is LGHNA and CDR2 is YNFKEQ.

The gene calls are TRBV7-7 and TRBJ2-7, with no clear D. V was shortened by 2 bases and J by 2 bases, with 16 bases between the two germline ends. The CDR3 contains 16 residues. CDR1 and CDR2 (germline): SSHAT, FNYEAQ (reference sequence). The CDR3 coding sequence is TGTGCCAGCAGCTTAAGCCACAGACCGAGAACCTACGAGCAGTACTTC. Protein sequence: CASSLSHRPRTYEQYF.

The J gene is TRBJ1-2, the V gene TRBV6-6; tentative D call: TRBD1 (6 bases). CDR1 and CDR2 (germline): MNHNY, SVGAGI (reference sequence). With 6 bases removed from V and 9 bases from J, the gap between germline ends came to 8 bases. The CDR3 totals 10 residues. DNA for the CDR3: TGTGCCAGCAGCACAGGGAGCTACACCTTC. Protein: CASSTGSYTF.

In its sample, this clonotype was seen a few times. The chain carries TRBV10-3 and TRBJ1-2; D is ambiguous. The length of the CDR3 is 14 residues. The ends were cut back, 6 bases at V and 0 bases at J, with 11 bases in the middle. CDR1 is ENHRY and CDR2 is SYGVKD in the germline V gene. CDR3 loop: CAISPAGPNYGYTF. The CDR3 DNA reads TGTGCCATCAGCCCCGCCGGCCCTAACTATGGCTACACCTTC.

V gene TRBV3-1 combines with J gene TRBJ1-2, with D tentatively TRBD1 (6 bases). The CDR3 totals 14 residues. CDR1 and CDR2 (germline): LGHDT, YNNKEL (reference sequence). The ends were cut back, 5 bases at V and 5 bases at J, with 15 bases in the middle. The CDR3 DNA follows: TGTGCCAGCAGCACTCGGACAGCCCAGTATGGCTACACCTTC. It is translated as CASSTRTAQYGYTF.

This clonotype is a singleton in its sample. The chain is built from TRBV28 and TRBJ1-4; 8 bases fit TRBD1. J lost 4 bases, V lost 8 bases, and 6 bases had no gene match. The CDR3 spans 14 residues. CDR1 is MDHEN and CDR2 is SYDVKM in the germline V gene. The CDR3: CASCPTGVNEKLFF. In DNA, the CDR3 is TGTGCCAGCTGTCCGACAGGGGTTAATGAAAAACTGTTTTTT.

This chain connects TRBV28 to TRBJ1-3; the D is unclear. Germline CDR1 and CDR2: MDHEN and SYDVKM. Trimming removed 7 bases at V and 0 bases at J, with 10 bases between. The CDR3 is 14 residues long. The CDR3: CASTRFLSGNTIYF. DNA of the CDR3: TGTGCCAGCACTCGCTTCCTCTCTGGAAACACCATATATTTT.

This chain joins TRBV6-5 and TRBJ2-7; 16 nucleotides align to TRBD2. Germline V gives CDR1 MNHEY, CDR2 SVGAGI. There are 17 residues in the CDR3. V lost 2 bases, J lost 6 bases, and 7 bases stayed unmatched. CDR3 sequence: CASSYGTSGGVNGEQYF. The DNA of the CDR3 is TGTGCCAGCAGTTACGGGACTAGCGGGGGGGTAAATGGCGAGCAGTACTTC.

V and J are TRBV28 and TRBJ2-7, with D unresolved. This CDR3 contains 14 residues. Germline V gene sequence: CDR1 MDHEN, CDR2 SYDVKM. V lost 6 bases and J lost 6, with 18 bases in between. CDR3 in amino acids: CASSPPPGDSEQYF. The CDR3 bases are TGTGCCAGCAGCCCCCCACCTGGGGATTCCGAGCAGTACTTC.

This clonotype was seen ten or more times. The V and J genes are TRBV4-3 and TRBJ2-1; 7 bases align to TRBD2. Germline V lookup: CDR1 LGHNA, CDR2 YSLEER. There are 16 residues in the CDR3. Trimming removed 1 base from V and 8 bases from J; junction bases left unmatched: 11. In DNA form, the CDR3 reads TGCGCCAGCAGCCAAGCCTCCAGCGGGGCGTTGGATGAGCAGTTCTTC. Amino acids: CASSQASSGALDEQFF.

Concerning this clonotype: The junction differs from germline at one of its ends, possibly a read error. The chain uses TRBV7-9 and TRBJ2-5; TRBD2 matches at 10 bases. The CDR3 has 18 amino acids. Germline V lookup: CDR1 SEHNR, CDR2 FQNEAQ (reference sequence). The CDR3 sequence is CASSLAPSSGGSRETQYF. CDR3 DNA: TGTGCCAGCAGTTTAGCACCCTCTAGCGGGGGTTCGCGGGAGACCCAGTACTTC.

The V call is TRBV7-9, the J call TRBJ1-2, with 7 bases fitting TRBD1. Trimming at V came to 4 bases and at J to 2 bases, leaving 13 bases not matched to a gene. Germline V lookup: CDR1 SEHNR, CDR2 FQNEAQ (reference sequence). The CDR3 is made up of 17 amino acids. The CDR3 coding sequence is TGTGCCAGCAGCTCAATTAGGACAGGCGGTGGGAACTATGGCTACACCTTC. Encoded protein: CASSSIRTGGGNYGYTF.

The chain couples TRBV7-9 to TRBJ2-1; possible D gene TRBD1, 6 bases. Germline V lookup: CDR1 SEHNR, CDR2 FQNEAQ (reference sequence). V lost 5 bases to trimming and J lost 6 bases, with 17 bases between them. The CDR3 contains 15 residues. Written as DNA, the CDR3 is TGTGCCAGCAGCAACTCCGGGGCAGGGGCCAATGAGCAGTTCTTC. Amino acid sequence: CASSNSGAGANEQFF.

V gene TRBV13 combines with J gene TRBJ2-1, with D tentatively TRBD2 (5 bases). The V and J ends lost 5 bases and 7 bases respectively, with 9 bases between them. The germline CDR1 and CDR2 sequences are PRHDT and FYEKMQ (reference sequence). CDR3 length: 12 amino acids. The DNA for the CDR3 is TGTGCCAGCAGCCATCGGGGTAATGAGCAGTTCTTC. It specifies CASSHRGNEQFF.

The chain couples TRBV4-3 to TRBJ2-3; TRBD2 agrees at 9 bases. Germline V gene sequence: CDR1 LGHNA, CDR2 YSLEER. Trimming cost V 1 base and J 2 bases; bases outside gene matches: 4. The CDR3 runs 16 residues. The DNA of the CDR3 is TGCGCCAGCAGCCAAGTCCCTAGCGGGAACACAGATACGCAGTATTTT. Its protein product is CASSQVPSGNTDTQYF.

This sequence joins TRBV12-3 or TRBV12-4 and TRBJ1-2; TRBD1 agrees at 7 bases. The CDR3 consists of 15 residues. V lost 6 bases and J lost 7; bases outside the gene matches: 14. For the CDR3, the DNA is TGTGCCAGCAGCCAACGTCCAGACAGGGAACCTGGCTACACCTTC. It codes for CASSQRPDREPGYTF.

Note on this clonotype: Mismatch with germline at one junction end may stem from a read error. V usage is TRBV29-1 and J usage is TRBJ2-7; a possible D gene is TRBD2 (5 bases). CDR1 is SQVTM and CDR2 is ANQGSEA in the germline V gene. The CDR3 sequence is 13 residues long. The CDR3: CSVVDFNSYEQNF. The CDR3 DNA is TGCAGCGTTGTGGACTTCAACTCCTACGAGCAGAACTTC.

This chain connects TRBV29-1 to TRBJ2-1, with D perhaps matching TRBD1 or TRBD2 (7 bases each). Germline V gives CDR1 SQVTM, CDR2 ANQGSEA. V was cut by 3 bases and J by 9 bases, with 18 bases left in between. This CDR3 is 14 amino acids long. The CDR3 coding sequence is TGCAGCGTTGAGACAGGGCGAGGGAGGGGTGAGCAGTTCTTC. Translated, it gives CSVETGRGRGEQFF.

J is TRBJ2-4 and V is TRBV4-3, with D possibly matching TRBD2 (6 bases). Trimming removed 0 bases at V and 14 bases at J, with 14 bases between. The CDR3 contains 13 residues. Germline V gives CDR1 LGHNA, CDR2 YSLEER. CDR3 in DNA: TGCGCCAGCAGCCAAGAACAGCGGAGGGGAAAGTACTTC. Its translation is CASSQEQRRGKYF.

The CDR3 sequence: CASSPTGLPAGELFF. The CDR3 nucleotides read TGCGCCAGCAGCCCGACGGGACTCCCGGCCGGGGAGCTGTTTTTT. J is TRBJ2-2 and V is TRBV4-3; D perhaps matches TRBD2 (6 bases). The V gene lost 4 bases and the J gene lost 6 bases, with 15 bases spanning the gap. Germline values: CDR1 LGHNA, CDR2 YSLEER. This CDR3 is built from 15 residues.

The table lists this clonotype with a few counts. This chain joins TRBV2 and TRBJ2-4; a possible D gene is TRBD1 (6 bases). The last part of the DNA fits TRBJ2-7 better; the J call may be wrong. The CDR3 is 15 amino acids. Germline CDR1 and CDR2: SNHLY and FYNNEI. Here the CDR3 DNA reads TGTGCCAGCAGTGCTTTCGGACAGTCGGATGACGAGCAGTACTTC. It codes for CASSAFGQSDDEQYF.

The V and J genes are TRBV9 and TRBJ2-4, with TRBD1 matching over 7 bases. The J call may be incorrect, as the DNA end agrees better with TRBJ2-7. CDR1 is SGDLS, CDR2 YYNGEE, per germline. CDR3 length: 12 residues. This chain's CDR3 is CASQGQDYEQYF. Here the CDR3 DNA reads TGTGCCAGCCAAGGACAGGACTACGAGCAGTACTTC.

This clonotype was seen a few times. The rearrangement uses TRBV4-1 and TRBJ2-1; 14 nucleotides line up with TRBD2. J gave up 8 bases and V 0 bases, and 9 bases lay outside the gene matches. This CDR3 contains 18 residues. Germline CDR1 is MGHRA and CDR2 is YSYEKL. The CDR3 protein is CASSQERLAGGRSDEQFF. CDR3 DNA: TGCGCCAGCAGCCAAGAACGACTAGCGGGGGGGCGGTCAGATGAGCAGTTCTTC.

CDR3 sequence reads: CASSETRGIWTDTQYF. DNA of the CDR3: TGTGCCAGCAGTGAAACCCGGGGGATCTGGACAGATACGCAGTATTTT. The chain employs TRBV25-1 and TRBJ2-3; D might be TRBD2 (6 bases). This CDR3 comprises 16 residues. The V end was cut by 2 bases, the J end by 3 bases, with 15 bases between. Germline values: CDR1 MGHDK, CDR2 SYGVNS.